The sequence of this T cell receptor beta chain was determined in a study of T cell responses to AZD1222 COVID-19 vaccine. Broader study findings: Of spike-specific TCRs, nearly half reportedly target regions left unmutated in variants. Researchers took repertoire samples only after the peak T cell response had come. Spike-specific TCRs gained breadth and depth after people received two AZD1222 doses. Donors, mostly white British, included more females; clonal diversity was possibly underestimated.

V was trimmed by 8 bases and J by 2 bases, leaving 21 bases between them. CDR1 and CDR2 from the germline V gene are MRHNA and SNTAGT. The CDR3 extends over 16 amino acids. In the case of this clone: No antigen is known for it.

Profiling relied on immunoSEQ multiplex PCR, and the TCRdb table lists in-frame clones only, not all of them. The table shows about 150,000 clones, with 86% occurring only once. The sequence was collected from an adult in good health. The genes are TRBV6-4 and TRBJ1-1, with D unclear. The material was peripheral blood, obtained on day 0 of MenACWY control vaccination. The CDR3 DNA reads TGTGCCAGCCAGCGAGCGGAGACACCACTAAACACTGAAGCTTTCTTT. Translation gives CASQRAETPLNTEAFF.